This passage covers 7 T cell receptor beta chains from one sample sequenced in a study of blood T cell repertoires in COVID-19. Sequencing used immunoSEQ multiplex PCR; TCRdb keeps in-frame clones, though not all of them. The sample has roughly 160,000 clones; over 65% are singletons. The sample consisted of peripheral blood. These receptors originate from a woman of 80 years or more with acute or convalescent COVID-19.

This chain uses TRBV6-6 with TRBJ2-7; perhaps TRBD2 as D (6 bases). CDR3 length equals 12 residues. From germline, CDR1 is MNHNY and CDR2 SVGAGI (reference sequence). V was pared by 2 bases and J by 6 bases, with 8 bases between. CDR3 sequence: CASSYGDSEQYF. CDR3 nucleotide sequence: TGTGCCAGCAGTTACGGGGACTCCGAGCAGTACTTC.

The chain employs TRBV28 and TRBJ1-5; D remains ambiguous. Germline V gene data show CDR1 as MDHEN and CDR2 as SYDVKM. V was clipped by 3 bases and J by 9 bases, with 12 bases between them. The CDR3 sequence is 13 residues long. The CDR3 loop reads CASSLGAGWPQHF. The CDR3, as DNA: TGTGCCAGCAGTTTGGGAGCTGGTTGGCCCCAGCATTTT.

This clone was counted once. The chain carries TRBV28 and TRBJ1-2; TRBD1 agrees at 9 bases. V shed 3 bases and J 7 bases; nucleotides not matched to a gene: 9. CDR3 length: 15 amino acids. The germline CDR1 and CDR2 sequences are MDHEN and SYDVKM. CDR3 protein: CASSFLGQGTGGYTF. In DNA, the CDR3 is TGTGCCAGCAGTTTTCTCGGACAGGGGACGGGTGGCTACACCTTC.

V usage is TRBV30 and J usage is TRBJ1-2, with D perhaps TRBD1 (5 bases). The germline V and J ends were trimmed by 2 bases and 6 bases, with 13 bases remaining between them. The CDR3 sequence is 13 residues long. Germline CDR1 and CDR2: GTSNPN and SVGIG (reference sequence). The CDR3 is CAWSTGPGNGYTF. Here the CDR3 DNA reads TGTGCCTGGAGTACCGGGCCAGGGAATGGCTACACCTTC.

This clone was detected a few times. The genes are TRBV5-1 and TRBJ2-1; tentative D call: TRBD2 (5 bases). The CDR3 sequence is 17 residues long. Trimming removed 3 bases at V and 0 bases at J, with 16 bases between. The V gene's germline CDR1 is SGHRS and CDR2 YFSETQ. CDR3 in amino acids: CASSSAESGVSYNEQFF. Here the CDR3 DNA reads TGCGCCAGCAGCTCGGCGGAAAGCGGCGTCTCCTACAATGAGCAGTTCTTC.

The chain carries TRBV19 and TRBJ1-4; D ambiguous. The CDR3 runs to 16 residues. V was clipped by 3 bases and J by 5 bases, with 16 bases between them. Per the germline V gene, CDR1 is LNHDA and CDR2 is SQIVND (reference sequence). CDR3 loop: CASSIGPALENEKLFF. CDR3 coding DNA: TGTGCCAGTAGTATTGGGCCAGCCCTCGAAAATGAAAAACTGTTTTTT. The variable domain in full, completed from reference TRBV19 and TRBJ1-4, reads DGGITQSPKYLFRKEGQNVTLSCEQNLNHDAMYWYRQDPGQGLRLIYYSQIVNDFQKGDIAEGYSVSREKKESFPLTVTSAQKNPTAFYLCASSIGPALENEKLFFGSGTQLSVL.

In its sample, this clone was seen a few times. The chain uses TRBV19 and TRBJ1-1; tentatively, D is TRBD1 (5 bases). Germline V gives CDR1 LNHDA, CDR2 SQIVND (reference sequence). This CDR3 is built from 13 residues. V was pared by 3 bases and J by 4 bases, with 9 bases between. The CDR3 DNA reads TGTGCCAGTAGTATTTGGCAGGGCACTGAAGCTTTCTTT. It yields the protein CASSIWQGTEAFF.